The 23 T cell receptor beta chains listed next were all sequenced from one sample in a study of cytomegalovirus exposure and HLA in healthy donors. The PCR had 60 Vbeta and 13 Jbeta primers. Generated by immunoSEQ multiplex PCR, the TCRdb table keeps only in-frame clones and is missing some. The table lists about 120,000 clones, about 80% of them singletons. Sequenced material: PBMCs. The origin of the receptors is a man aged 25-40 years in good health and CMV-seropositive.

This clone was found a few times. The J gene is TRBJ1-5, the V gene TRBV27, with 10 bases identical to TRBD1. The CDR3 extends over 21 amino acids. Per germline, CDR1 MNHEY and CDR2 SMNVEV (reference sequence). J gave up 2 bases and V 6 bases, and 22 bases lay outside the gene matches. The CDR3 DNA reads as TGTGCCAGCAGCCGAATTCCCATCAGCGGGACAGGGGTACCCCGCAATCAGCCCCAGCATTTT. Translating gives CASSRIPISGTGVPRNQPQHF.

The chain recombines TRBV15 with TRBJ1-1; D unresolved. CDR3 size: 13 residues. Trimming took 1 base from V and 1 from J, leaving 4 bases between them. Germline CDR1 reads LNHNV; CDR2 reads YYDKDF (reference sequence). For the CDR3, the DNA is TGTGCCACCAGCAGAGGACAGAACACTGAAGCTTTCTTT. Its translation is CATSRGQNTEAFF.

In this sample, this clone turned up a few times. This chain links TRBV4-1 with TRBJ2-5; maybe TRBD1 (5 bases). The V and J ends lost 0 bases and 4 bases respectively, with 15 bases between them. Per germline, CDR1 MGHRA and CDR2 YSYEKL. This CDR3 is built from 16 residues. Written as DNA, the CDR3 is TGCGCCAGCAGCCAAGAGGCGTCAGGGTGGGTAGAGACCCAGTACTTC. This codes for CASSQEASGWVETQYF.

The chain combines TRBV5-1 with TRBJ2-5; TRBD1 might be the D (6 bases). The DNA end is more similar to TRBJ2-7, so the J call may be wrong. The CDR3 has 16 residues. Germline V gene data show CDR1 as SGHRS and CDR2 as YFSETQ. This CDR3 is CASSLGGGEINYEQYF. CDR3 bases: TGCGCCAGCAGCTTGGGTGGGGGCGAGATTAACTACGAGCAGTACTTC.

The genes are TRBV30 and TRBJ1-6; 7 nucleotides line up with TRBD1. The CDR3 has 15 amino acids. CDR1 and CDR2 from the germline V gene are GTSNPN and SVGIG (reference sequence). Germline trimming cut 7 bases from V and 7 bases from J; bases unmatched to any gene: 13. The CDR3 DNA reads TGTGCCTTCTCCCCGATGGACAGGCAGAATTCACCCCTCCACTTT. Translated: CAFSPMDRQNSPLHF. The whole variable domain, filled in from reference TRBV30 and TRBJ1-6, reads SQTIHQWPATLVQPVGSPLSLECTVEGTSNPNLYWYRQAAGRGLQLLFYSVGIGQISSEVPQNLSASRPQDRQFILSSKKLLLSDSGFYLCAFSPMDRQNSPLHFGNGTRLTVT.

Remarks on this clone: Other DNA sequences in the sample encode the same CDR3. CDR3: CASSEVREETQYF. As DNA, the CDR3 is TGTGCCAGCAGTGAGGTCCGGGAAGAGACCCAGTACTTC. This chain connects TRBV6-1 to TRBJ2-5; D uncertain. CDR3 length: 13 amino acids. Looked up from germline, CDR1 is MNHNS and CDR2 is SASEGT. Trimming pared 3 bases from V and 3 bases from J, leaving 8 bases between.

The chain is built from TRBV11-2 and TRBJ2-7; a possible D gene is TRBD1 (5 bases). V lost 1 base and J lost 0, with 7 bases in between. Germline CDR1 SGHAT, CDR2 FQNNGV. The CDR3 runs to 14 residues. CDR3: CASSLATVSYEQYF. CDR3 in DNA: TGTGCCAGCAGCTTAGCGACAGTCTCCTACGAGCAGTACTTC.

The chain uses TRBV10-3 and TRBJ1-2, with a weak D call TRBD1 (6 bases). In germline, CDR1 is ENHRY, CDR2 SYGVKD. Trimming took off 6 bases at V and 8 bases at J, with 19 bases between the two ends. This CDR3 has 14 amino acids. The CDR3 coding sequence is TGTGCCATCAGCGGTTCAATACCAGGGGCCGGCTACACCTTC. Its protein product is CAISGSIPGAGYTF.

The rearrangement uses TRBV7-8 and TRBJ1-1, with 10 bases matching TRBD1. This CDR3 contains 15 residues. The germline V gene has CDR1 SGHVS and CDR2 FQNEAQ. Trimming removed 2 bases from V and 6 bases from J; junction bases left unmatched: 6. DNA for the CDR3: TGTGCCAGCAGCTTACGGACAGGGGGATTGCCTGAAGCTTTCTTT. This sequence encodes CASSLRTGGLPEAFF.

J is TRBJ2-1 and V is TRBV7-7, with 9 positions matching TRBD1. CDR1 SSHAT and CDR2 FNYEAQ come from the germline V gene (reference sequence). V lost 5 bases to trimming and J lost 2 bases; unmatched junction nucleotides: 4. This CDR3 has 15 amino acids. The CDR3 DNA follows: TGTGCCAGCAGCCGGGGGACAGGGACCTACAATGAGCAGTTCTTC. This codes for CASSRGTGTYNEQFF.

The rearrangement links TRBV10-3 to TRBJ1-2; 11 nucleotides line up with TRBD1. The CDR3 extends over 14 amino acids. V lost 6 bases, J lost 7 bases, and 7 bases stayed unmatched. The germline V gene encodes CDR1 ENHRY and CDR2 SYGVKD. The CDR3 loop reads CAIRGQGGSAGYTF. In nucleotides, the CDR3 is TGTGCCATCAGGGGACAGGGGGGTTCGGCTGGCTACACCTTC.

This clone was recorded a few times. This rearrangement joins TRBV6-6 to TRBJ2-7; 9 nucleotides line up with TRBD1. The CDR3 loop spans 14 amino acids. Germline V gives CDR1 MNHNY, CDR2 SVGAGI (reference sequence). V shed 5 bases and J 5 bases; nucleotides not matched to a gene: 7. The DNA for the CDR3 is TGTGCCAGCAGTCCGAGGACAGGGGCTAACGAGCAGTACTTC. Translating gives CASSPRTGANEQYF.

The chain carries TRBV7-8 and TRBJ2-2, with a possible D match to TRBD1 (6 bases). V was trimmed by 1 base and J by 6 bases, leaving 15 bases between them. This CDR3 has 16 residues. Per the germline V gene, CDR1 is SGHVS and CDR2 is FQNEAQ. The CDR3 is CASSLVGRGEAGELFF. In DNA, the CDR3 is TGTGCCAGCAGCTTAGTCGGCAGGGGAGAAGCCGGGGAGCTGTTTTTT.

The CDR3 DNA sequence: TGTGCCAGCAGTCCCCGGGGCAGGGGACAGCCCCAGCATTTT. This codes for CASSPRGRGQPQHF. The gene calls are TRBV27 and TRBJ1-5, with D possibly matching TRBD1 (6 bases). CDR1 is MNHEY and CDR2 is SMNVEV in the germline V gene (reference sequence). Trimming cost V 5 bases and J 7 bases, with 15 bases left between them. This CDR3 is built from 14 residues.

This rearrangement joins TRBV5-6 to TRBJ2-7, with 8 bases fitting TRBD1. This CDR3 comprises 16 residues. J lost 6 bases, V lost 4 bases, and 15 bases had no gene match. The germline CDR1 and CDR2 sequences are SGHDT and YYEEEE. CDR3 DNA sequence: TGTGCCAGCAGCCGAGACGGACAGGGAAGGGGCCTCGAGCAGTACTTC. This translates into CASSRDGQGRGLEQYF.

The chain is built from TRBV13 and TRBJ1-5, with a possible D match to TRBD1 (6 bases). Between the trimmed V and J ends, which lost 0 bases and 4 bases, there was a span of 10 bases. The CDR3 has 15 amino acids. CDR1 and CDR2 from the germline V gene are PRHDT and FYEKMQ (reference sequence). The CDR3 loop is CASSLGGQGNQPQHF. Here the CDR3 DNA reads TGTGCCAGCAGCTTAGGGGGGCAGGGGAATCAGCCCCAGCATTTT.

The chain uses TRBV11-2 and TRBJ1-1, with 9 bases that match TRBD1. The V segment lost 4 bases and the J segment 1 base; nucleotides outside the gene matches: 1. In germline, CDR1 is SGHAT, CDR2 FQNNGV. CDR3 size: 14 residues. DNA for the CDR3: TGTGCCAGCAGCTCGGACAGGGGGAACACTGAAGCTTTCTTT. This translates into CASSSDRGNTEAFF.

This clone was detected once. The chain is built from TRBV30 and TRBJ1-5, with D possibly TRBD1 on 6 matching bases. Germline V gene sequence: CDR1 GTSNPN, CDR2 SVGIG (reference sequence). Trimming took off 0 bases at V and 6 bases at J, with 18 bases between the two ends. There are 16 residues in the CDR3. CDR3 nucleotides: TGTGCCTGGAGTGTACGCCCCCACAGGGATGGTCAGCCCCAGCATTTT. Its translation: CAWSVRPHRDGQPQHF. Drawing the rest from reference TRBV30 and TRBJ1-5, the complete variable domain is SQTIHQWPATLVQPVGSPLSLECTVEGTSNPNLYWYRQAAGRGLQLLFYSVGIGQISSEVPQNLSASRPQDRQFILSSKKLLLSDSGFYLCAWSVRPHRDGQPQHFGDGTRLSIL.

This chain links TRBV5-6 with TRBJ1-1; TRBD1 aligns across 9 bases. CDR3 length: 16 residues. With V trimmed by 4 bases and J by 0 bases, 7 bases remained unmatched. Looked up from germline, CDR1 is SGHDT and CDR2 is YYEEEE. This CDR3 is CASSRPQGAMNTEAFF. CDR3 DNA sequence: TGTGCCAGCAGCCGCCCACAGGGGGCCATGAACACTGAAGCTTTCTTT.

The chain recombines TRBV19 with TRBJ1-4; unclear D gene. V was shortened by 6 bases and J by 3 bases, with 8 bases between the two germline ends. The CDR3 loop spans 13 amino acids. CDR1 is LNHDA, CDR2 SQIVND, per germline (reference sequence). The CDR3 here is CASSPEANEKLFF. The CDR3 nucleotides are TGTGCCAGTAGCCCAGAAGCTAATGAAAAACTGTTTTTT.

This chain uses TRBV29-1 with TRBJ2-3; 9 bases are a match to TRBD2. The J segment lost 0 bases and the V segment lost 3 bases, leaving 13 bases of the junction unmatched. This CDR3 spans 18 amino acids. Germline V gene sequence: CDR1 SQVTM, CDR2 ANQGSEA. In DNA, the CDR3 is TGCAGCGTTGACGACCTGGCGGGGGGGTTCGTTAGCACAGATACGCAGTATTTT. It is translated as CSVDDLAGGFVSTDTQYF.

The CDR3 sequence: CASSEGLAFDEQFF. CDR3 in DNA: TGCGCCAGCAGTGAGGGACTAGCTTTCGATGAGCAGTTCTTC. The rearrangement uses TRBV10-1 and TRBJ2-1; 8 nucleotides agree with TRBD2. The CDR3 is 14 residues long. The V and J ends lost 2 bases and 8 bases, in that order; junction bases with no gene match: 5. Germline V gene lookup returns CDR1 WNHNN and CDR2 SYGVQD (reference sequence).

This clone has just one count. The missing conserved phenylalanine or tryptophan at the end of this CDR3 makes a read error likely. The chain joins TRBV4-1 to TRBJ1-1; a weak D match, TRBD1 (6 bases). This CDR3 contains 13 residues. Germline V gene data show CDR1 as MGHRA and CDR2 as YSYEKL. Trimming left V 1 base short and J 7 bases short, with 10 bases between. In DNA form, the CDR3 reads TGCGCCAGCAGCCAAGGGGGGCGAGGTGAAGCTTTCCTT. Protein sequence: CASSQGGRGEAFL.